This is a list of T cell receptor beta chains from one sample in a study of shared clonotypes between healthy human individuals. Sequenced by immunoSEQ multiplex PCR; TCRdb stores in-frame clones only, minus some. This sample has 450,000 to 550,000 clones, with roughly 78% found just once. Sequenced material: PBMCs. These receptors were taken from a woman aged 40 to 50 in good health. Some clones in this sample may be carry-over from other donors' samples. The CDR3 runs from the conserved cysteine through the conserved F or W. The D gene is left open where the match is weak. Only part of the rows carry a size: once, few, many, or a class if the clone is expanded.

D gene,J gene,V gene,CDR3 length,clone size,CDR3 DNA,CDR3 protein
TRBD2,TRBJ2-7,TRBV6-5,12,-,TGTGCCAGCAGGGACGGGGGGGGCGAGCAGTACTTC,CASRDGGGEQYF
TRBD2,TRBJ2-1,TRBV6-5,15,few,TGTGCCAGCAGCCCCACTAGCGGGAGTAGCGATGAGCAGTTCTTC,CASSPTSGSSDEQFF
TRBD2,TRBJ2-1,TRBV9,15,-,TGTGCCAGCAGCAAGGTAGCGGGTCTCTACAATGAGCAGTTCTTC,CASSKVAGLYNEQFF
TRBD2,TRBJ2-1,TRBV10-3,15,-,TGTGCCATCAGCCCCTTGGGGACTAGCGAAAATGAGCAGTTCTTC,CAISPLGTSENEQFF
-,TRBJ2-2,TRBV29-1,13,-,TGCAGCGTTGTAGGGGACCCGAACGGGGAGCTGTTTTTT,CSVVGDPNGELFF
TRBD2,TRBJ2-7,TRBV10-3,17,few,TGTGCCACCGGACTGACTAGCGGGTCCCTAGGTGTCTACGAGCAGTACTTC,CATGLTSGSLGVYEQYF
-,TRBJ2-1,TRBV6-6,13,-,TGTGCCAGCAGTTTCGACACGTACAATGAGCAGTTCTTC,CASSFDTYNEQFF
TRBD2,TRBJ2-3,TRBV7-3,16,-,TGTGCCAGCAGCTTGGGACTAGCGGGCAGCACAGATACGCAGTATTTT,CASSLGLAGSTDTQYF
TRBD2,TRBJ2-5,TRBV10-1,16,few,TGCGCCAGCAGTGAGTCGACGTCTAGCGGACAAGAGACCCAGTACTTC,CASSESTSSGQETQYF
-,TRBJ2-4,TRBV11-3,13,-,TGTGCCAGCAGCTTGGACTCGGGGAACATTCAGTACTTC,CASSLDSGNIQYF
-,TRBJ1-4,TRBV6-1,13,-,TGTGCCAGCAAGGGGCTGATTACCGAAAAACTGTTTTTT,CASKGLITEKLFF
-,TRBJ2-2,TRBV19,15,-,TGTGCCAGTGCACCGGGACCGACACTTGTCGGGGAGCTGTTTTTT,CASAPGPTLVGELFF
TRBD2,TRBJ2-1,TRBV19,14,-,TGTGCCAGTAGCCCGCTAGCGGGAGAGGGTGAGCAGTTCTTC,CASSPLAGEGEQFF
-,TRBJ2-7,TRBV6-1,14,few,TGTGCCAGCAGCGCCGGGACCCCTGCCTCCGAGCAGTACTTC,CASSAGTPASEQYF
TRBD2,TRBJ2-1,TRBV7-2,17,once,TGTGCCAGCAGCCCCTCCCGGGTAGCGGGTGGTTACAATGAGCAGTTCTTC,CASSPSRVAGGYNEQFF
TRBD1,TRBJ2-3,TRBV5-1,18,few,TGCGCCAGCAGCTTGGCCGACAGGGAATTCCCTAGCACAGATACGCAGTATTTT,CASSLADREFPSTDTQYF
-,TRBJ1-5,TRBV19,15,-,TGTGCCAGTAGTATAGGGGGTGGAGGTTGGTCGGCCCAGCATTTT,CASSIGGGGWSAQHF
-,TRBJ2-3,TRBV19,14,once,TGTGCCAGTGGGACAAGGTCGGGAACAGATACGCAGTATTTT,CASGTRSGTDTQYF
-,TRBJ2-1,TRBV19,16,-,TGTGCCAGTAGGCCCCTCCGGGACGCGGGGAACAATGAGCAGTTCTTC,CASRPLRDAGNNEQFF
TRBD1,TRBJ2-7,TRBV10-2,14,-,TGCGCCAGCGGACCGGGACAGGGCGCCTACGAGCAGTACTTC,CASGPGQGAYEQYF
-,TRBJ2-7,TRBV12-2,14,-,TGTGCAAGTCGCTTAGGCCCACAGGGGTACGAGCAGTACTTC,CASRLGPQGYEQYF
TRBD1,TRBJ2-3,TRBV11-2,15,few,TGTGCCAGCAGCCCCGGACAGGCCCTCACAGATACGCAGTATTTT,CASSPGQALTDTQYF